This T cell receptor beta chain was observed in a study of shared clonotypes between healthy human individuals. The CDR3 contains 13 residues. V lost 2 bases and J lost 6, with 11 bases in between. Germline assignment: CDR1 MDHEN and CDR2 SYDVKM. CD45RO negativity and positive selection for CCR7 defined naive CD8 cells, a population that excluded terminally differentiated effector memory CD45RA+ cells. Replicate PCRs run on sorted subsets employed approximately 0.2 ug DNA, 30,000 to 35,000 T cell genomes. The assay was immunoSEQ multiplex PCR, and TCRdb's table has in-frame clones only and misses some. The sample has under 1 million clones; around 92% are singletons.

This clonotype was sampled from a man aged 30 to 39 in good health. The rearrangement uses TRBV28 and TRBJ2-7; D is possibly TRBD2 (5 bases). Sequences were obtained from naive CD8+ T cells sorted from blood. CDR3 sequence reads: CASSLVGVPEQYF. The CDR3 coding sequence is TGTGCCAGCAGTTTAGTGGGAGTACCCGAGCAGTACTTC.